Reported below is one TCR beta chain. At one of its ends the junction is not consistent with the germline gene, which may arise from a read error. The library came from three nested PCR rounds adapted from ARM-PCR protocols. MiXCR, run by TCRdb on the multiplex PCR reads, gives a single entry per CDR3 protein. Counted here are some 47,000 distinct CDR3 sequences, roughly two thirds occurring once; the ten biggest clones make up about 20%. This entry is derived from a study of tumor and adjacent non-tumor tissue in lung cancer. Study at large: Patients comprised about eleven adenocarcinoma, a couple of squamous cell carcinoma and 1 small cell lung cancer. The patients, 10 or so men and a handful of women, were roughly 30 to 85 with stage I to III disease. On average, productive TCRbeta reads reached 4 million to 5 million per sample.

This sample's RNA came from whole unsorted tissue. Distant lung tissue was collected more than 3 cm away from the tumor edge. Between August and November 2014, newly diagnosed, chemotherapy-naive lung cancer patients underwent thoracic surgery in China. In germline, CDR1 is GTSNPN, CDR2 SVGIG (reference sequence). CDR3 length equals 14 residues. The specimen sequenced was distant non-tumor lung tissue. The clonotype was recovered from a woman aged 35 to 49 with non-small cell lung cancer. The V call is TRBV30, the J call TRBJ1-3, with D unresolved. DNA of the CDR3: TGTGCCTGGAGTGGGGGAGTCTCTGTAAACACCATATATTTT. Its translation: CAWSGGVSVNTIYF.